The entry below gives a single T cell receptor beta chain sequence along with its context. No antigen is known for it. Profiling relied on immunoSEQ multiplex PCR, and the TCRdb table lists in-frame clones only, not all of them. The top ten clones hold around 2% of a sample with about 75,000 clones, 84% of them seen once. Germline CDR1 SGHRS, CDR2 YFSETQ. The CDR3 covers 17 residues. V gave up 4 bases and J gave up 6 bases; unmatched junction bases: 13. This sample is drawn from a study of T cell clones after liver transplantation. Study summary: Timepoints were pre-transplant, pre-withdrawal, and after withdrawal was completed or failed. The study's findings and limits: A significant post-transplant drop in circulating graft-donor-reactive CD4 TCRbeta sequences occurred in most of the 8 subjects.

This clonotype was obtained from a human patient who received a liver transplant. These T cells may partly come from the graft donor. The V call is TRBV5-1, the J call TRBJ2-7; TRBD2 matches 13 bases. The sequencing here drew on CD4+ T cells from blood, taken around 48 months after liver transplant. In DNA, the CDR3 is TGCGCCAGCAGCCTACTGCACCCGGGACTAGCGGGGAGCGAGCAGTACTTC. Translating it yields CASSLLHPGLAGSEQYF.